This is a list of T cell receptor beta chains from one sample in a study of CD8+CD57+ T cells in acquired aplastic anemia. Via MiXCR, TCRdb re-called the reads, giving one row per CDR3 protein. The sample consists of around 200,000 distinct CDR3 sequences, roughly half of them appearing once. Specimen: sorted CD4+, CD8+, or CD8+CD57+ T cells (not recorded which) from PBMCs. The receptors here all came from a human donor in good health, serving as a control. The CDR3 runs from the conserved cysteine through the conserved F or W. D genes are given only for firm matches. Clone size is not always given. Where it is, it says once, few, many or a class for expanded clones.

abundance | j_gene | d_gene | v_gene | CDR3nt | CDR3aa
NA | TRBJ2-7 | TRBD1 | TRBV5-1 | TGCGCCAGCTGGGACAGCTCCTACGAGCAGTACTTC | CASWDSSYEQYF
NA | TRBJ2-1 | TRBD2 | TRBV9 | TGTGCCAGCAGCTTCGCTCCCACTAGCGGGGGTTTATCCAATGAGCAGTTCTTC | CASSFAPTSGGLSNEQFF
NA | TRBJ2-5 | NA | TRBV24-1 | TGTGCCACCAGTGTCCCGCCAGAGACCCAGTACTTC | CATSVPPETQYF
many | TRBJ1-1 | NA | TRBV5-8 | TGTGCCAGCAGCTTGGATGGGGGGCTGGACGGCCGGAACACTGAAGCTTTCTTT | CASSLDGGLDGRNTEAFF
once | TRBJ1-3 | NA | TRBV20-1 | TGCAGTGGCGGGGACACCATATATTTT | CSGGDTIYF
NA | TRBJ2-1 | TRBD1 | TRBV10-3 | TGTGCCATCAGTGTTCAAACAGGGACAGGGGCTGTCAATGAGCAGTTCTTC | CAISVQTGTGAVNEQFF
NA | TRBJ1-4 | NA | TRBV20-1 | TGCAGTGCTAAGGGGGTTGAAAAACTGTTTTTT | CSAKGVEKLFF
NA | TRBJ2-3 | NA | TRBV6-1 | TGTGCCAGCAGTGAAGAGGCAGGGGTTACCACAGATACGCAGTATTTT | CASSEEAGVTTDTQYF
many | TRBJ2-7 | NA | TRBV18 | TGTGCCAGCTCACCACCGACGACTTACGAGCAGTACTTC | CASSPPTTYEQYF
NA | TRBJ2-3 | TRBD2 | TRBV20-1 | TGCAGTGCTAGACCTTCTAGCGGGGGGGCAGATACGCAGTATTTT | CSARPSSGGADTQYF
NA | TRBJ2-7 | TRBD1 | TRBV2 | TGTGCCAGCAGTCCAGGACAGGGGAACGAGCAGTACTTC | CASSPGQGNEQYF
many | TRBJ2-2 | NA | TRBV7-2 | TGTGCCAGCAGATTAGGGAGCTCCGGGGAGCTGTTTTTT | CASRLGSSGELFF
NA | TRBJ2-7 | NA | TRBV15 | TGTGCCACCAGCAGTAACGGGGGATACGAGCAGTACTTC | CATSSNGGYEQYF
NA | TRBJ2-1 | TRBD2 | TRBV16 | TGTGCCAGCAGCCTCATTTATGGGACTAGCGGGGCGTACAATGAGCAGTTCTTC | CASSLIYGTSGAYNEQFF
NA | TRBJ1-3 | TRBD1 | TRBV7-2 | TGTGCCAGCAGCCCCCGGGACAGGGCTGGAAACACCATATATTTT | CASSPRDRAGNTIYF
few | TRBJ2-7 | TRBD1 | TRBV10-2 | TGCGCCAGCAACGCCGGGACAGTATACTACGAGCAGTACTTC | CASNAGTVYYEQYF
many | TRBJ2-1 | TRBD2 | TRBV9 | TGTGCCAGCAGCCCGCTAGCGGGGGGGCGTTTTGTGGACAATGAGCAGTTCTTC | CASSPLAGGRFVDNEQFF
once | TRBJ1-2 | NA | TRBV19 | TGTGCCAGTAGTATTCGGGAGCACTATGGCTACACCTTC | CASSIREHYGYTF
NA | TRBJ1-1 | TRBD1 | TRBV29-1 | TGCAGCGTTCCAGGGGGGACAGGGGTGGGCACTGAAGCTTTCTTT | CSVPGGTGVGTEAFF
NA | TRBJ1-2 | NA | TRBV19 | TGTGCCAGTAGTATAGCCGCCAGAAGCGGGGGGAACTATGGCTACACCTTC | CASSIAARSGGNYGYTF
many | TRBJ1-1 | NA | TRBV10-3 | TGTGCCATCAGTAACCTGAACACTGAAGCTTTCTTT | CAISNLNTEAFF
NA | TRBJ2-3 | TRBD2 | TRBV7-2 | TGTGCCAGCAGCTCCCCCCGACTAGCGTTAGATACGCAGTATTTT | CASSSPRLALDTQYF
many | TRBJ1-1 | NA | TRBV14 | TGTGCCAGCAGCCAAGGAGAGGGATCTGAAGCTTTCTTT | CASSQGEGSEAFF
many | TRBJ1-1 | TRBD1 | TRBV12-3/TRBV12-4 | TGTGCCAGCAGTCCGGGACAGGGGGCTAACACTGAAGCTTTCTTT | CASSPGQGANTEAFF
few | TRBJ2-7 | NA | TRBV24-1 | TGTGCCACCAGTGGGACCTTGGGGGGGCGGTACGAGCAGTACTTC | CATSGTLGGRYEQYF
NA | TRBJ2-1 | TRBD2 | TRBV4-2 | TGTGCCAGCAGCAAATCCTTGACTAGCGGGGGTTATTACAATGAGCAGTTCTTC | CASSKSLTSGGYYNEQFF
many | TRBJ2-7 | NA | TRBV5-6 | TGTGCCAGCAGCTTGGAACGGTCAAGGGTTTCTGAGCAGTACTTC | CASSLERSRVSEQYF
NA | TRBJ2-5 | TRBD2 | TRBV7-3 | TGTGCCAGCAGCTTACGAGGGACTAGCGGGGGGGCCCCAGAGACCCAGTACTTC | CASSLRGTSGGAPETQYF
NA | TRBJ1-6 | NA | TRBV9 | TGTGCCAGCAGCGTAGATGGGGGTGGTAATTCACCCCTCCACTTT | CASSVDGGGNSPLHF
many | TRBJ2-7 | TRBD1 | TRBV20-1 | TGCAGTGCCCGGACAGGGGCAGGGGTCTACGAGCAGTACTTC | CSARTGAGVYEQYF
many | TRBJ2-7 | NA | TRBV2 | TGTGCCAGCAGTGAGGCCCCGGGGAACGAGCAGTACTTC | CASSEAPGNEQYF
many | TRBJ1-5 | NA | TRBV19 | TGTGCCAGTAGTGCGGGTCAGCCCCAGCATTTT | CASSAGQPQHF
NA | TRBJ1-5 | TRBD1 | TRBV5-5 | TGTGCCAGCAGCCAGGGACAGGGGGCGGGGGGGGGCAATCAGCCCCAGCATTTT | CASSQGQGAGGGNQPQHF
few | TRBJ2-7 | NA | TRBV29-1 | TGCAGCGTTGATCTTCGAGGGCCTGACTACGAGCAGTACTTC | CSVDLRGPDYEQYF
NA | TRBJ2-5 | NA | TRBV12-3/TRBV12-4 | TGTGCCAGCAGCTCAGGGGTTACAAGCCAAGAGACCCAGTACTTC | CASSSGVTSQETQYF
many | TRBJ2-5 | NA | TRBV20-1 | TGCAGTGCCGAACCCCTAGTTAGCGAGACCCAGTACTTC | CSAEPLVSETQYF
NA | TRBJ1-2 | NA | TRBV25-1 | TGTGCCAGCAGTGAGGGACACAACTATGGCTACACCTTC | CASSEGHNYGYTF
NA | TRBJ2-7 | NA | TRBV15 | TGTGCCACCAGCACCTACGGGACACAAAGTTACGAGCAGTACTTC | CATSTYGTQSYEQYF
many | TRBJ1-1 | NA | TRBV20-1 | TGCAGTGCTAGCGTCCTCACTGAAGCTTTCTTT | CSASVLTEAFF
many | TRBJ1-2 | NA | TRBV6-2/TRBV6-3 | TGTGCCAGCAGTTACAGCGCTAACTATGGCTACACCTTC | CASSYSANYGYTF
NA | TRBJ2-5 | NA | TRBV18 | TGTGCCAGCTCACCACGTCGAGTTCGGGAGACCCAGTACTTC | CASSPRRVRETQYF
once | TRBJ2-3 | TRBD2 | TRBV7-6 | TGTGCCAGCAGCTTAGCGTCCAGCGGGGGTTCGGGAGATACGCAGTATTTT | CASSLASSGGSGDTQYF
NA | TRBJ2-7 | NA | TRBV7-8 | TGTGCCAGCAGCTTAGCGCGGGACAGCCCCTACGAGCAGTACTTC | CASSLARDSPYEQYF
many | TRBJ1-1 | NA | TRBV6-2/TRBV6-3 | TGTGCCAGCAGTTACTCGACATCCCCAAGGACTTCTACTGAAGCTTTCTTT | CASSYSTSPRTSTEAFF
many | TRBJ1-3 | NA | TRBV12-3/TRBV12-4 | TGTGCCAGCAGTTTAGACTCGTGGCTTGTCTCTGGAAACACCATATATTTT | CASSLDSWLVSGNTIYF
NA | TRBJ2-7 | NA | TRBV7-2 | TGTGCCAGCAGCTTAGGTGGCTTTGGATGGCGACTCGAGGGCTACGAGCAGTACTTC | CASSLGGFGWRLEGYEQYF
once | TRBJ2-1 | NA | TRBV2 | TGTGCCAGCAGTGAGTTTAGCAATGAGCAGTTCTTC | CASSEFSNEQFF
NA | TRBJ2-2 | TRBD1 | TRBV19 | TGTGCCAGTAGCCGGGACAGGGGGCTGTTTTTT | CASSRDRGLFF
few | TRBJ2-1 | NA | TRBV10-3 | TGTGCTAGTGGTTTCCCCTCACAGGGCCATGAGCAGTTCTTC | CASGFPSQGHEQFF
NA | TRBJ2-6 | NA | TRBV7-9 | TGTGCCAGCAGCCCACGGCCAGGGGCCAACGTCCTGACTTTC | CASSPRPGANVLTF
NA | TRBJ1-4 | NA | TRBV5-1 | TGCGCCAGCAGCCGTGACGGCCGGGACACCGAAAAACTGTTTTTT | CASSRDGRDTEKLFF
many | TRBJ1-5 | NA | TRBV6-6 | TGTGCCAGCAGCCCCTTGGTTAGCAATCAGCCCCAGCATTTT | CASSPLVSNQPQHF
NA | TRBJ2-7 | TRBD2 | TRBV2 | TGTGCCAGCAGTTTGGAGACTAGCGGCCCATACGAGCAGTACTTC | CASSLETSGPYEQYF
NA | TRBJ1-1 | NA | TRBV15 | TGTGCCACCAGCAGAGCAACAGGTAACACTGAAGCTTTCTTT | CATSRATGNTEAFF